Described below is a single T cell receptor (beta chain) sequence and its context. The table came from immunoSEQ multiplex PCR; TCRdb's copy has only in-frame clones and leaves some out. The sample has 390,000 or so clones, more than 75% seen once; the top ten hold over 9.5%. This sample is part of a study of blood T cell repertoires in COVID-19. The sequenced sample consisted of peripheral blood. The sequence derives from a woman aged 25-40 years with COVID-19, enrolled during active disease.

CDR3 amino acids: CASSWGPNTGELFF. Written as DNA, the CDR3 is TGTGCCAGCAGTTGGGGGCCGAACACCGGGGAGCTGTTTTTT. This chain joins TRBV14 and TRBJ2-2; D possibly corresponds to TRBD1 (6 bases). The CDR3 consists of 14 residues. Trimming pared 6 bases from V and 0 bases from J, leaving 8 bases between. Germline V gives CDR1 SGHDN, CDR2 FVKESK.